The present T cell receptor (beta chain) was sequenced within a study of shared clonotypes between healthy human individuals. The germline V gene has CDR1 MDHEN and CDR2 SYDVKM. V was clipped by 4 bases and J by 3 bases, with 10 bases between them. CDR3 size: 13 residues. Some clones are missing from TCRdb's copy, which holds only in-frame ones; the method was immunoSEQ multiplex PCR. The profile shows roughly 510,000 clones, roughly 85% of them singletons. This clone was observed a few times. This receptor was taken from a woman between 40 and 55 years old in good health. Some clones in this sample may be carry-over from other donors' samples. What was sequenced was PBMCs. The chain joins TRBV28 to TRBJ2-7; D call uncertain. The CDR3 spells CASSSTALYEQYF. DNA of the CDR3: TGTGCCAGCAGTTCTACAGCGCTCTACGAGCAGTACTTC. Complete variable domain (other parts from reference TRBV28 and TRBJ2-7): DVKVTQSSRYLVKRTGEKVFLECVQDMDHENMFWYRQDPGLGLRLIYFSYDVKMKEKGDIPEGYSVSREKKERFSLILESASTNQTSMYLCASSSTALYEQYFGPGTRLTVT.